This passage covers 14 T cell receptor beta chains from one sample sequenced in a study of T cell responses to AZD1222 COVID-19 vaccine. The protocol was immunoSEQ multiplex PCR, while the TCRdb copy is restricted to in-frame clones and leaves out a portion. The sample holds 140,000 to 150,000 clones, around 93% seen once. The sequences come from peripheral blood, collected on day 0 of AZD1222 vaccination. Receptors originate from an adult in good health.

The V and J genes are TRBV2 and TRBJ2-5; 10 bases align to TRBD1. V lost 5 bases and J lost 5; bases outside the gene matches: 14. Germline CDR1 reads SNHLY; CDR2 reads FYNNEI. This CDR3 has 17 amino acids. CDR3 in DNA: TGTGCCAGCAGTACTCCCCGCCGGACAGGGGGTCGGGAGACCCAGTACTTC. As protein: CASSTPRRTGGRETQYF.

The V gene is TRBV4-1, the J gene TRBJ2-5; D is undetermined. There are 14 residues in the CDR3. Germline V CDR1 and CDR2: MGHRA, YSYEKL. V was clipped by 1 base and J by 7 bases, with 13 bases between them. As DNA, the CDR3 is TGCGCCAGCAGCCAAGGTCCGAGCGAGAGGACCCAGTACTTC. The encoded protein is CASSQGPSERTQYF.

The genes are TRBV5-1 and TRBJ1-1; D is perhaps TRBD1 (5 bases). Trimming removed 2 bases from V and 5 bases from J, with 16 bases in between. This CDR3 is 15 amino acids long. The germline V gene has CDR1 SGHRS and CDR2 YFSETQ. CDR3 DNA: TGCGCCAGCAGCTTTTCTGGGACCGGGAGAACTGAAGCTTTCTTT. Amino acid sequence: CASSFSGTGRTEAFF.

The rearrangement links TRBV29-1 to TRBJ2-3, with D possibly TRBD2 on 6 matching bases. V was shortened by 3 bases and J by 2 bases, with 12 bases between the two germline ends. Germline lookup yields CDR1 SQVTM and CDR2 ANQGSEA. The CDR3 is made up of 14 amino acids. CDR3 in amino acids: CSVDGPGDTDTQYF. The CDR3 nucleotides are TGCAGCGTTGATGGTCCGGGAGACACAGATACGCAGTATTTT.

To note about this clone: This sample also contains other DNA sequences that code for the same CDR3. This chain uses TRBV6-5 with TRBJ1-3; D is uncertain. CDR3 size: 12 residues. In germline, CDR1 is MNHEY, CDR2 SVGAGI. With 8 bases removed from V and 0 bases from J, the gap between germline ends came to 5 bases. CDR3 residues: CASLSSGNTIYF. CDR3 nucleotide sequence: TGTGCCAGCCTAAGCTCTGGAAACACCATATATTTT.

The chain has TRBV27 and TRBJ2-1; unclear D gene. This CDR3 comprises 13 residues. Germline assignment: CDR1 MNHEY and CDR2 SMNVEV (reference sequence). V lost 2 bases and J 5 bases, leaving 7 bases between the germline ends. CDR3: CASSLIRNNEQFF. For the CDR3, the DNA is TGTGCCAGCAGTTTAATCCGCAACAATGAGCAGTTCTTC.

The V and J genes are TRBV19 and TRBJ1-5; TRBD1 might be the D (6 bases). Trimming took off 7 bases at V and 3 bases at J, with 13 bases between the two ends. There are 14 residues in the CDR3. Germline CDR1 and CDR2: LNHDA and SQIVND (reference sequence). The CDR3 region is CASTNRDFNQPQHF. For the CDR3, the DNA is TGTGCCAGTACAAACAGGGATTTCAATCAGCCCCAGCATTTT. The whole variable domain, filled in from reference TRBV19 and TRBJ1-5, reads DGGITQSPKYLFRKEGQNVTLSCEQNLNHDAMYWYRQDPGQGLRLIYYSQIVNDFQKGDIAEGYSVSREKKESFPLTVTSAQKNPTAFYLCASTNRDFNQPQHFGDGTRLSIL.

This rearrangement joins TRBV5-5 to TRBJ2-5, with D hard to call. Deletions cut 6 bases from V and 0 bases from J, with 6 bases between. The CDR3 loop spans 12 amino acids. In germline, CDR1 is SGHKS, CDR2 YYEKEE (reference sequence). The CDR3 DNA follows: TGTGCCAGCACCCCCTACCAAGAGACCCAGTACTTC. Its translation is CASTPYQETQYF.

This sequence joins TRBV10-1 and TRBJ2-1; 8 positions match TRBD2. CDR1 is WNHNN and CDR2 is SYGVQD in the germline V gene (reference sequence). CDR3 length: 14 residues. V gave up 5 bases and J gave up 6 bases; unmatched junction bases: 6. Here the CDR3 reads CASSSGSTFNEQFF. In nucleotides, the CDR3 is TGCGCCAGCAGTAGCGGGAGCACCTTCAATGAGCAGTTCTTC.

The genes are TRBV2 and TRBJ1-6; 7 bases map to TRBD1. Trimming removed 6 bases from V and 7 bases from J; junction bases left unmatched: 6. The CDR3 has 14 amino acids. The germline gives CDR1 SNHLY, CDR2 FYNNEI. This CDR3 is CASSQTTGNSPLHF. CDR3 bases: TGTGCCAGCAGCCAAACGACAGGGAATTCACCCCTCCACTTT.

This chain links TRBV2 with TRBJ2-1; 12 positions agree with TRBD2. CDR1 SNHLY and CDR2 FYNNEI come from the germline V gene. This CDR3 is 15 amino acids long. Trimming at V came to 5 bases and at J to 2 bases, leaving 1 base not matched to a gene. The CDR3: CASSRTSGAYNEQFF. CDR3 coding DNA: TGTGCCAGCAGTAGGACTAGCGGGGCCTACAATGAGCAGTTCTTC.

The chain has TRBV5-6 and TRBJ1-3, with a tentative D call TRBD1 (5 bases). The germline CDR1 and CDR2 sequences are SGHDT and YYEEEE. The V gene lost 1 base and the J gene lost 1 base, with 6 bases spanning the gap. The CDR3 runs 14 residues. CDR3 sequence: CASSLPGSGNTIYF. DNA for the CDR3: TGTGCCAGCAGCTTGCCAGGGTCTGGAAACACCATATATTTT.

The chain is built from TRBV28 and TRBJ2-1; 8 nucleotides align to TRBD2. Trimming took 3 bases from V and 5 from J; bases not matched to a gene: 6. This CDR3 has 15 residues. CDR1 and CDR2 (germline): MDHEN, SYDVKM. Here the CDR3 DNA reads TGTGCCAGCAGTTTTCCTACTAGCGGAAACAATGAGCAGTTCTTC. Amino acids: CASSFPTSGNNEQFF.

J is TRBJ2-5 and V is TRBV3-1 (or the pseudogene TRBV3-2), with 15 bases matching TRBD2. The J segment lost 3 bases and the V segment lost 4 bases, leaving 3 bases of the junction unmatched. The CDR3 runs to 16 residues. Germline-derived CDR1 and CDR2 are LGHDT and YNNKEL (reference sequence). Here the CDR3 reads CASSPRTSGGEETQYF. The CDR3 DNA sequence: TGTGCCAGCAGCCCCCGGACTAGCGGGGGGGAAGAGACCCAGTACTTC.